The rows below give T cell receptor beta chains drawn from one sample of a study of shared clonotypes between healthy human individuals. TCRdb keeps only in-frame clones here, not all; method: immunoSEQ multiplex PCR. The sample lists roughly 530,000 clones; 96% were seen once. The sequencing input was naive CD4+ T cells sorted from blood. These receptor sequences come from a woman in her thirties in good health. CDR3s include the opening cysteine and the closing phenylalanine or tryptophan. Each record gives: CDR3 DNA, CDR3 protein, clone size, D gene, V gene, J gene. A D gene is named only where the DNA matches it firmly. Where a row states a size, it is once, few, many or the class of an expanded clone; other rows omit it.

CDR3nt: TGCGCCAGCAGCTTAGGAAGGGTAAATGAGCAGTTCTTC
CDR3aa: CASSLGRVNEQFF
abundance: .
d_gene: .
v_gene: TRBV5-1
j_gene: TRBJ2-1

CDR3nt: TGCGCCAGCAGCGCCGGGTCCGAGGACCATGAGCAGTTCTTC
CDR3aa: CASSAGSEDHEQFF
abundance: .
d_gene: .
v_gene: TRBV5-1
j_gene: TRBJ2-1

CDR3nt: TGTGCCAGCAGCCCCGGACTCTCTGGAAACACCATATATTTT
CDR3aa: CASSPGLSGNTIYF
abundance: .
d_gene: .
v_gene: TRBV5-5
j_gene: TRBJ1-3

CDR3nt: TGCGCCAGCAGCCAACCCGGACAGGGCGCAGATACGCAGTATTTT
CDR3aa: CASSQPGQGADTQYF
abundance: .
d_gene: TRBD1
v_gene: TRBV4-1
j_gene: TRBJ2-3

CDR3nt: TGTGCCAGCAGTTACTCGAGTGACACAGATACGCAGTATTTT
CDR3aa: CASSYSSDTDTQYF
abundance: once
d_gene: .
v_gene: TRBV6-5
j_gene: TRBJ2-3

CDR3nt: TGTGCCAGCAGCCAAAAATTAGGTGGTGTCTACGAGCAGTACTTC
CDR3aa: CASSQKLGGVYEQYF
abundance: .
d_gene: .
v_gene: TRBV28
j_gene: TRBJ2-7

CDR3nt: TGTGCCAGCAGGGTAGCGGGATTCCTACGCGAGCAGTTCTTC
CDR3aa: CASRVAGFLREQFF
abundance: .
d_gene: TRBD2
v_gene: TRBV7-2
j_gene: TRBJ2-1

CDR3nt: TGTGCCAGCAGCTTACAGGGGAATTCACCCCTCCACTTT
CDR3aa: CASSLQGNSPLHF
abundance: .
d_gene: .
v_gene: TRBV7-3
j_gene: TRBJ1-6

CDR3nt: TGTGCCAGCAGCTTGACTAGCGGGAACTTGAGGGAGCAGTACTTC
CDR3aa: CASSLTSGNLREQYF
abundance: .
d_gene: TRBD2
v_gene: TRBV11-2
j_gene: TRBJ2-7

CDR3nt: TGTGCCAGCAGTTTGGGGGGGCACGGCTACACCTTC
CDR3aa: CASSLGGHGYTF
abundance: .
d_gene: .
v_gene: TRBV28
j_gene: TRBJ1-2

CDR3nt: TGTGCCAGCAGTTCCGAGATGGGGCGGGAGACCCAGTACTTC
CDR3aa: CASSSEMGRETQYF
abundance: .
d_gene: .
v_gene: TRBV6-6
j_gene: TRBJ2-5

CDR3nt: TGCGCCAGCAGCCCGACTAGCGGGAGGGCCTACAATGAGCAGTTCTTC
CDR3aa: CASSPTSGRAYNEQFF
abundance: .
d_gene: TRBD2
v_gene: TRBV10-1
j_gene: TRBJ2-1

CDR3nt: TGTGCCAGCAGCCCCAGGGGGGGTTGGCAGTACTTC
CDR3aa: CASSPRGGWQYF
abundance: .
d_gene: .
v_gene: TRBV5-6
j_gene: TRBJ2-7

CDR3nt: TGTGCCAGCAGCTTGAAGGACAGGGTCGGCGGGGAGCTGTTTTTT
CDR3aa: CASSLKDRVGGELFF
abundance: .
d_gene: TRBD1
v_gene: TRBV5-6
j_gene: TRBJ2-2

CDR3nt: TGTGCCAGTAGTAATCGACAGGGAATTGGGAACACTGAAGCTTTCTTT
CDR3aa: CASSNRQGIGNTEAFF
abundance: .
d_gene: TRBD1
v_gene: TRBV19
j_gene: TRBJ1-1

CDR3nt: TGTGCCAGCAGCTTAGTAAGTAGCAGAGAAGTCTCCTACGAGCAGTACTTC
CDR3aa: CASSLVSSREVSYEQYF
abundance: .
d_gene: .
v_gene: TRBV11-2
j_gene: TRBJ2-7

CDR3nt: TGTGCCAGCGGGGGGACTCCCAGGTCCTACGAGCAGTACTTC
CDR3aa: CASGGTPRSYEQYF
abundance: .
d_gene: .
v_gene: TRBV5-8
j_gene: TRBJ2-7

CDR3nt: TGTGCCTGGAGTGTTGGAGGTACTGGAAACACCATATATTTT
CDR3aa: CAWSVGGTGNTIYF
abundance: .
d_gene: .
v_gene: TRBV30
j_gene: TRBJ1-3

CDR3nt: TGCGCCACAAGAGCTAGAGTATCCGGGGAGCTGTTTTTT
CDR3aa: CATRARVSGELFF
abundance: .
d_gene: .
v_gene: TRBV10-1
j_gene: TRBJ2-2

CDR3nt: TGTGCCCGGGGGGGGACGAACACTGAAGCTTTCTTT
CDR3aa: CARGGTNTEAFF
abundance: .
d_gene: .
v_gene: TRBV6-1
j_gene: TRBJ1-1

CDR3nt: TGTGCCAGCAGCCCACAGGGTTACGAGCAGTACTTC
CDR3aa: CASSPQGYEQYF
abundance: .
d_gene: .
v_gene: TRBV5-4
j_gene: TRBJ2-7

CDR3nt: TGTGCCAGCAGTTCCCAGACAGCATATAATTCACCCCTCCACTTT
CDR3aa: CASSSQTAYNSPLHF
abundance: .
d_gene: .
v_gene: TRBV6-5
j_gene: TRBJ1-6

CDR3nt: TGCGCCAGCAGCTTATCTAGGTCCGGGGAGCTGTTTTTT
CDR3aa: CASSLSRSGELFF
abundance: .
d_gene: .
v_gene: TRBV5-1
j_gene: TRBJ2-2

CDR3nt: TGTGCCAGCAGCTTCCGACTAGCAGATAGCACAGATACGCAGTATTTT
CDR3aa: CASSFRLADSTDTQYF
abundance: .
d_gene: TRBD2
v_gene: TRBV5-4
j_gene: TRBJ2-3

CDR3nt: TGTGCCAGCAGCTCAGGGGGTGGCTACACCTTC
CDR3aa: CASSSGGGYTF
abundance: .
d_gene: TRBD1
v_gene: TRBV7-9
j_gene: TRBJ1-2

CDR3nt: TGTGCCAGCAGCTCAGGATCCGAGCAGTACTTC
CDR3aa: CASSSGSEQYF
abundance: few
d_gene: .
v_gene: TRBV7-9
j_gene: TRBJ2-7

CDR3nt: TGTGCCACCAGCAGAGTATTGCCCTCTGAAGCTTTCTTT
CDR3aa: CATSRVLPSEAFF
abundance: .
d_gene: .
v_gene: TRBV15
j_gene: TRBJ1-1

CDR3nt: TGTGCCAGCAGTTTCCTCCGGGGAGCTGGGGCCAACGTCCTGACTTTC
CDR3aa: CASSFLRGAGANVLTF
abundance: .
d_gene: .
v_gene: TRBV27
j_gene: TRBJ2-6

CDR3nt: TGTGCCAGCAGGGGCCCTGGGACGGCTAATGAAAAACTGTTTTTT
CDR3aa: CASRGPGTANEKLFF
abundance: .
d_gene: .
v_gene: TRBV6-1
j_gene: TRBJ1-4

CDR3nt: TGCGCCAGCAGCTCCCGGACTAGCGGGGGGAATGAGCAGTTCTTC
CDR3aa: CASSSRTSGGNEQFF
abundance: .
d_gene: TRBD2
v_gene: TRBV4-1
j_gene: TRBJ2-1

CDR3nt: TGTGCCCGGATTGCAATTCCACCAAGCTCCTACAATGAGCAGTTCTTC
CDR3aa: CARIAIPPSSYNEQFF
abundance: .
d_gene: .
v_gene: TRBV6-6
j_gene: TRBJ2-1

CDR3nt: TGCGCCAGCAGCTTCAATATTCGGGAGACCCAGTACTTC
CDR3aa: CASSFNIRETQYF
abundance: once
d_gene: .
v_gene: TRBV5-1
j_gene: TRBJ2-5

CDR3nt: TGTGCCAGCACCAGAAGCCAGGCGATGGGGTTTTACTATGGCTACACCTTC
CDR3aa: CASTRSQAMGFYYGYTF
abundance: .
d_gene: .
v_gene: TRBV28
j_gene: TRBJ1-2

CDR3nt: TGTGCCAGCAGCGTAGGGAGCGGGCAAGCCTACGAGCAGTACTTC
CDR3aa: CASSVGSGQAYEQYF
abundance: .
d_gene: .
v_gene: TRBV9
j_gene: TRBJ2-7

CDR3nt: TGTGCCAGCAGCCTCGGGAGCTCCTATAATTCACCCCTCCACTTT
CDR3aa: CASSLGSSYNSPLHF
abundance: .
d_gene: .
v_gene: TRBV14
j_gene: TRBJ1-6

CDR3nt: TGTGCCAGCAGTCGTGGGGACCTAGTGGCTCTCACAGATACGCAGTATTTT
CDR3aa: CASSRGDLVALTDTQYF
abundance: .
d_gene: .
v_gene: TRBV28
j_gene: TRBJ2-3

CDR3nt: TGTGCCAGCAGCCACAGGGGCGGGGGCTATGGCTACACCTTC
CDR3aa: CASSHRGGGYGYTF
abundance: .
d_gene: TRBD1
v_gene: TRBV11-2
j_gene: TRBJ1-2

CDR3nt: TGTGCCAGCAGTCTCAGACAGGGGCCCTACGAGCAGTACTTC
CDR3aa: CASSLRQGPYEQYF
abundance: .
d_gene: TRBD1
v_gene: TRBV27
j_gene: TRBJ2-7

CDR3nt: TGTGCCAGCAGTGAAAGTCTTGGCGGGGCCTACGAGCAGTACTTC
CDR3aa: CASSESLGGAYEQYF
abundance: few
d_gene: .
v_gene: TRBV6-1
j_gene: TRBJ2-7

CDR3nt: TGTGCCAGCTCACCTCCGGGCCCTGCCTACAATGAGCAGTTCTTC
CDR3aa: CASSPPGPAYNEQFF
abundance: .
d_gene: .
v_gene: TRBV18
j_gene: TRBJ2-1